Here is one TCR beta chain with its context. Its antigen is still unknown. The entry originates in a study of long-term antiretroviral therapy in people with HIV. Run at survey level, the immunoSEQ assay was version v3.0. Assay: immunoSEQ multiplex PCR; the TCRdb copy retains only in-frame clones and omits some. The sample gives 7,500 to 10,000 clones, 81% of which show up once; over 15% is in the top ten. Points from the study as a whole: Repertoires in HIV (unlike those of controls) had narrower CDR3 length ranges. Diversity measured after ART increased yet remained under transplant donor controls.

Each HIV participant was treated in the United States. The V end lost 5 bases, the J end lost 4 bases, and 18 bases lay between the germline ends. This CDR3 contains 16 residues. In germline, CDR1 is MDHEN, CDR2 SYDVKM. The source is a man aged 35 to 55 with HIV. The sequencing here drew on unsorted PBMCs, taken 0.7 years after starting antiretroviral therapy. V is TRBV28 and J is TRBJ2-1, with D possibly matching TRBD2 (6 bases). CDR3 DNA: TGTGCCAGCAGTGAACTAGCCGGTGTATTATACAATGAGCAGTTCTTC. It codes for CASSELAGVLYNEQFF.